This is a list of T cell receptor beta chains from one sample in a study of neurological immune-mediated disorders. TCRdb processed the 5' RACE reads anew with MiXCR; each CDR3 protein has one entry. The sample consists of around 5,000 distinct CDR3 sequences, less than 25% of them appearing once. Material for sequencing was CD8+ T cells from blood. The receptors come from a woman aged 55-69 years with HTLV-1-associated myelopathy (HAM/TSP). Each CDR3 is given with its conserved first and last residue. Fields, in order: CDR3 protein, CDR3 DNA, clone size, V gene, J gene, D gene. The D gene is left open where the match is weak. Not every row has a clone size; where given, it reads once, few, many or a size class.

CDR3aa: CASSYFGSSYEQYF; CDR3nt: TGTGCCAGCAGTTACTTCGGGAGCTCCTACGAGCAGTACTTC; abundance: large; v_gene: TRBV6-5; j_gene: TRBJ2-7; d_gene: .
CDR3aa: CASSLKEGLYEQYF; CDR3nt: TGTGCTAGCAGCTTAAAGGAGGGGCTGTACGAGCAGTACTTC; abundance: .; v_gene: TRBV7-7; j_gene: TRBJ2-7; d_gene: .
CDR3aa: CSALAEARWYNEQFF; CDR3nt: TGCAGTGCCCTGGCGGAAGCCCGTTGGTACAATGAGCAGTTCTTC; abundance: medium-sized; v_gene: TRBV20-1; j_gene: TRBJ2-1; d_gene: .
CDR3aa: CSARRTGTGGSEQYF; CDR3nt: TGCAGTGCTCGCCGGACCGGGACAGGAGGTAGCGAGCAGTACTTC; abundance: many; v_gene: TRBV20-1; j_gene: TRBJ2-7; d_gene: TRBD1
CDR3aa: CASSLETSGNNEQFF; CDR3nt: TGTGCCAGCAGCTTAGAGACTAGCGGGAACAATGAGCAGTTCTTC; abundance: .; v_gene: TRBV7-9; j_gene: TRBJ2-1; d_gene: TRBD2
CDR3aa: CATSTQAGETQYF; CDR3nt: TGTGCCACCAGCACACAGGCGGGGGAGACCCAGTACTTC; abundance: many; v_gene: TRBV15; j_gene: TRBJ2-5; d_gene: .
CDR3aa: CASSLGGGSEQYF; CDR3nt: TGTGCCAGCAGCCTAGGGGGGGGATCCGAGCAGTACTTC; abundance: many; v_gene: TRBV7-9; j_gene: TRBJ2-7; d_gene: .
CDR3aa: CASSLVASQETQYF; CDR3nt: TGCGCCAGCAGCTTGGTAGCGTCCCAAGAGACCCAGTACTTC; abundance: once; v_gene: TRBV5-1; j_gene: TRBJ2-5; d_gene: .
CDR3aa: CSARDLLAGPPETQYF; CDR3nt: TGCAGTGCTAGAGATCTGCTAGCGGGACCCCCAGAGACCCAGTACTTC; abundance: .; v_gene: TRBV20-1; j_gene: TRBJ2-5; d_gene: TRBD2
CDR3aa: CASSYSTSMHAFF; CDR3nt: TGTGCCAGCAGTTACTCGACATCTATGCATGCTTTCTTT; abundance: .; v_gene: TRBV6-6; j_gene: TRBJ1-1; d_gene: .
CDR3aa: CASSQVEGDSSYNSPLHF; CDR3nt: TGCGCCAGCAGCCAAGTAGAAGGGGACAGCTCCTATAATTCACCCCTCCACTTT; abundance: many; v_gene: TRBV4-1; j_gene: TRBJ1-6; d_gene: TRBD1
CDR3aa: CASRTGTGHEQYF; CDR3nt: TGTGCCAGCAGAACCGGGACAGGGCACGAGCAGTACTTC; abundance: many; v_gene: TRBV12-3/TRBV12-4; j_gene: TRBJ2-7; d_gene: TRBD1
CDR3aa: CASSQDGGPRDIQYF; CDR3nt: TGCGCCAGCAGCCAAGATGGGGGCCCTAGGGACATTCAGTACTTC; abundance: medium-sized; v_gene: TRBV4-1; j_gene: TRBJ2-4; d_gene: .
CDR3aa: CASSQDSFSGELFF; CDR3nt: TGCGCCAGCAGCCAGGATTCCTTTTCCGGGGAGCTGTTTTTT; abundance: many; v_gene: TRBV5-1; j_gene: TRBJ2-2; d_gene: .
CDR3aa: CASSQDPLTSGTTDTQYF; CDR3nt: TGCGCCAGCAGCCAAGATCCCCTGACTAGCGGGACCACAGATACGCAGTATTTT; abundance: medium-sized; v_gene: TRBV4-1; j_gene: TRBJ2-3; d_gene: TRBD2
CDR3aa: CASSPGGQGVFDNEQFF; CDR3nt: TGTGCCAGCAGCCCCGGGGGACAGGGGGTATTCGACAATGAGCAGTTCTTC; abundance: medium-sized; v_gene: TRBV5-4; j_gene: TRBJ2-1; d_gene: TRBD1
CDR3aa: CASSLHSETQYF; CDR3nt: TGTGCCAGCAGCTTACATTCGGAGACCCAGTACTTC; abundance: .; v_gene: TRBV11-2; j_gene: TRBJ2-5; d_gene: .
CDR3aa: CASSVGQGARAGELFF; CDR3nt: TGTGCCAGCAGCGTTGGACAGGGGGCTCGGGCCGGGGAGCTGTTTTTT; abundance: many; v_gene: TRBV9; j_gene: TRBJ2-2; d_gene: TRBD1
CDR3aa: CAWSTDRGYNEQFF; CDR3nt: TGTGCCTGGAGTACAGACAGGGGCTACAATGAGCAGTTCTTC; abundance: medium-sized; v_gene: TRBV30; j_gene: TRBJ2-1; d_gene: TRBD1
CDR3aa: CASSQAPGELFF; CDR3nt: TGTGCCAGCTCCCAGGCCCCCGGGGAGCTGTTTTTT; abundance: large; v_gene: TRBV6-6; j_gene: TRBJ2-2; d_gene: .
CDR3aa: CASSPPPGYEQYF; CDR3nt: TGTGCCAGCAGCCCACCCCCGGGGTACGAGCAGTACTTC; abundance: medium-sized; v_gene: TRBV12-3/TRBV12-4; j_gene: TRBJ2-7; d_gene: .
CDR3aa: CASSQLAGARSYEQYF; CDR3nt: TGTGCCAGCAGCCAACTCGCGGGGGCAAGGAGCTACGAGCAGTACTTC; abundance: medium-sized; v_gene: TRBV12-3/TRBV12-4; j_gene: TRBJ2-7; d_gene: .
CDR3aa: CSARDELTSGTYEQYF; CDR3nt: TGCAGTGCTAGAGATGAGCTTACTAGCGGGACCTACGAGCAGTACTTC; abundance: medium-sized; v_gene: TRBV20-1; j_gene: TRBJ2-7; d_gene: TRBD2
CDR3aa: CASSQGSGGAYEQYF; CDR3nt: TGCGCCAGCAGCCAAGGGAGCGGGGGGGCCTACGAGCAGTACTTC; abundance: medium-sized; v_gene: TRBV4-3; j_gene: TRBJ2-7; d_gene: TRBD2
CDR3aa: CSAPRDGRNEQFF; CDR3nt: TGCAGTGCTCCCCGGGACGGGCGGAATGAGCAGTTCTTC; abundance: .; v_gene: TRBV20-1; j_gene: TRBJ2-1; d_gene: .
CDR3aa: CSARDVVQGGPEQYF; CDR3nt: TGCAGTGCTAGAGATGTGGTACAGGGGGGCCCCGAGCAGTACTTC; abundance: many; v_gene: TRBV20-1; j_gene: TRBJ2-7; d_gene: TRBD1